A single sample gave rise to the 19 T cell receptor beta chains below, sequenced in a study of blood T cell repertoires in COVID-19. Some clones are missing from TCRdb's copy, which holds only in-frame ones; the method was immunoSEQ multiplex PCR. The sample consists of some 200,000 clones, 75% to 80% of them appearing once. Input material: peripheral blood. The source is a woman in her forties or fifties with active or convalescent COVID-19.

The gene calls are TRBV20-1 and TRBJ2-7; D may be TRBD1 (6 bases). Trimming stripped 3 bases from V and 3 bases from J, with 18 bases between. This CDR3 has 15 residues. CDR1 and CDR2 from the germline V gene are DFQATT and SNEGSKA (reference sequence). This CDR3 reads CSASSSQGSIYEQYF. The DNA for the CDR3 is TGCAGTGCTAGTAGTAGTCAGGGGTCGATCTACGAGCAGTACTTC.

The CDR3 bases are TGTGCCAGCAGCTTGGCTAGCGGGGTTCTCACAGATACGCAGTATTTT. Residues: CASSLASGVLTDTQYF. The chain is built from TRBV5-6 and TRBJ2-3, with TRBD2 matching over 9 bases. Per the germline V gene, CDR1 is SGHDT and CDR2 is YYEEEE. This CDR3 has 16 residues. The trim removed 0 bases at V and 2 bases at J, leaving 4 bases unmatched.

This clone was found once. V gene TRBV27 combines with J gene TRBJ2-1; 7 bases map to TRBD2. The CDR3 extends over 15 amino acids. CDR1 MNHEY and CDR2 SMNVEV come from the germline V gene (reference sequence). With 4 bases clipped from V and 5 bases from J, the junction kept 8 bases outside the gene matches. The CDR3 DNA sequence: TGTGCCAGCAGTTCCCTCGGGGCGGGGGACAATGAGCAGTTCTTC. It encodes CASSSLGAGDNEQFF.

In its sample, this clone was seen many times. This chain links TRBV7-9 with TRBJ2-1, with 14 bases lining up with TRBD2. Trimming took 5 bases from V and 4 from J; bases not matched to a gene: 7. The CDR3 is 17 amino acids. Germline lookup yields CDR1 SEHNR and CDR2 FQNEAQ (reference sequence). The DNA of the CDR3 is TGTGCCAGCAGCGCCAAACGACTAGCGGGAGGGTACAATGAGCAGTTCTTC. Translation: CASSAKRLAGGYNEQFF.

The rearrangement joins TRBV7-8 to TRBJ2-5, with 13 positions matching TRBD2. The length of the CDR3 is 17 residues. J was trimmed by 1 base and V by 4 bases; bases with no gene match: 6. Per germline, CDR1 SGHVS and CDR2 FQNEAQ. The CDR3 nucleotides read TGTGCCAGCAGCTCCGGACTAGCGGGGGCGACCCAAGAGACCCAGTACTTC. Protein product: CASSSGLAGATQETQYF.

The V gene is TRBV19, the J gene TRBJ1-2, with D unresolved. Germline CDR1 LNHDA, CDR2 SQIVND (reference sequence). This CDR3 has 13 amino acids. V lost 4 bases and J 5 bases, leaving 11 bases between the germline ends. CDR3 sequence reads: CASSTDARYGYTF. For the CDR3, the DNA is TGTGCCAGTAGTACCGATGCGCGGTATGGCTACACCTTC.

The chain links TRBV19 to TRBJ2-7, with 7 bases lining up with TRBD1. V lost 4 bases to trimming and J lost 2 bases; unmatched junction nucleotides: 11. Germline V gene data show CDR1 as LNHDA and CDR2 as SQIVND (reference sequence). The CDR3 is 16 residues long. CDR3 sequence: CASSTYGQAITYEQYF. The CDR3 coding sequence is TGTGCCAGTAGTACTTACGGACAGGCGATTACCTACGAGCAGTACTTC.

This clone was counted between two and nine times. CDR3 amino acids: CASSQSRGYEQYF. CDR3 bases: TGTGCCAGCAGCCAATCGAGAGGCTACGAGCAGTACTTC. The genes are TRBV16 and TRBJ2-7; no clear D. The CDR3 length is 13 residues. In germline, CDR1 is KGHSY, CDR2 FQNENV. Deletions cut 0 bases from V and 3 bases from J, with 6 bases between.

This chain uses TRBV12-3 or TRBV12-4 with TRBJ1-6; D remains unclear. The CDR3 sequence is 13 residues long. V was shortened by 5 bases and J by 4 bases, with 6 bases between the two germline ends. DNA of the CDR3: TGTGCCAGCAGTCCCAGATATAATTCACCCCTCCACTTT. Its translation: CASSPRYNSPLHF.

The rearrangement joins TRBV30 to TRBJ1-1; D not certain. V was trimmed by 0 bases and J by 0 bases, leaving 5 bases between them. CDR1 is GTSNPN and CDR2 is SVGIG in the germline V gene (reference sequence). This CDR3 spans 13 amino acids. CDR3 loop: CAWSVSLNTEAFF. In DNA, the CDR3 is TGTGCCTGGAGTGTAAGCCTGAACACTGAAGCTTTCTTT.

The rearrangement uses TRBV5-5 and TRBJ2-7, with TRBD2 matching over 9 bases. After removal of 1 base from V and 0 bases from J, the junction contained 2 bases not matched to a gene. The CDR3 consists of 15 residues. Germline V CDR1 and CDR2: SGHKS, YYEKEE (reference sequence). The CDR3 region has the DNA TGTGCCAGCAGCTTGCTAGCGGGGAGCTCCTACGAGCAGTACTTC. It encodes CASSLLAGSSYEQYF. Complete variable domain (other parts from reference TRBV5-5 and TRBJ2-7): DAGVTQSPTHLIKTRGQQVTLRCSPISGHKSVSWYQQVLGQGPQFIFQYYEKEERGRGNFPDRFSARQFPNYSSELNVNALLLGDSALYLCASSLLAGSSYEQYFGPGTRLTVT.

This clone was seen only once. The rearrangement links TRBV5-6 to TRBJ2-7; 8 bases map to TRBD1. Trimming took 0 bases from V and 4 from J; bases not matched to a gene: 6. Germline values: CDR1 SGHDT, CDR2 YYEEEE. The CDR3 covers 15 residues. CDR3 protein: CASSLVGRGLYEQYF. CDR3 DNA: TGTGCCAGCAGCTTGGTAGGCAGGGGGCTATACGAGCAGTACTTC.

The CDR3 protein is CASSLDSMYGYTF. The CDR3, as DNA: TGCGCCAGCAGCCTTGACAGTATGTATGGCTACACCTTC. V gene TRBV5-1 combines with J gene TRBJ1-2; D possibly corresponds to TRBD1 (5 bases). The germline gives CDR1 SGHRS, CDR2 YFSETQ. The CDR3 sequence is 13 residues long. V was pared by 4 bases and J by 5 bases, with 12 bases between.

The V gene is TRBV7-6, the J gene TRBJ2-5; weak D call: TRBD2 (6 bases). Germline CDR1 is SGHVS and CDR2 is FNYEAQ. V was pared by 1 base and J by 10 bases, with 16 bases between. The CDR3 has 14 amino acids. CDR3 bases: TGTGCCAGCAGCTTAGAGGGAGGCCAGCCCAACCAGTACTTC. Protein product: CASSLEGGQPNQYF.

The chain joins TRBV2 to TRBJ2-5, with 11 positions matching TRBD2. This CDR3 region has 15 residues. V gave up 7 bases and J gave up 9 bases; unmatched junction bases: 13. Germline CDR1 is SNHLY and CDR2 is FYNNEI. The CDR3 sequence is CASTTGTSGRGAQYF. The CDR3, as DNA: TGTGCCAGCACCACTGGGACTAGCGGAAGGGGGGCCCAGTACTTC.

The chain links TRBV2 to TRBJ2-1; weak D call: TRBD2 (6 bases). The CDR3 covers 16 residues. Deletions cut 4 bases from V and 6 bases from J, with 19 bases between. Germline CDR1 and CDR2: SNHLY and FYNNEI. CDR3 sequence reads: CASSGKGGEAPNEQFF. CDR3 DNA: TGTGCCAGCAGTGGTAAGGGCGGGGAGGCCCCCAATGAGCAGTTCTTC.

The chain is built from TRBV27 and TRBJ2-3; 14 bases fit TRBD2. The CDR3 consists of 21 residues. V dropped 3 bases and J dropped 2; count of bases not matched to a gene: 16. Per the germline V gene, CDR1 is MNHEY and CDR2 is SMNVEV (reference sequence). CDR3: CASSFLMPGLAGEGPTDTQYF. The CDR3, as DNA: TGTGCCAGCAGTTTTCTGATGCCGGGACTAGCGGGAGAGGGCCCCACAGATACGCAGTATTTT.

The rearrangement joins TRBV5-1 to TRBJ1-2; D perhaps matches TRBD1 (5 bases). Deletions cut 7 bases from V and 4 bases from J, with 20 bases between. Germline CDR1 is SGHRS and CDR2 is YFSETQ. This CDR3 spans 15 amino acids. CDR3 bases: TGCGCCAGCTCCCGGCTCGGCGGGGCCTCCTATGGCTACACCTTC. It specifies CASSRLGGASYGYTF. Combining the CDR3 with reference TRBV5-1 and TRBJ1-2 gives the whole variable domain KAGVTQTPRYLIKTRGQQVTLSCSPISGHRSVSWYQQTPGQGLQFLFEYFSETQRNKGNFPGRFSGRQFSNSRSEMNVSTLELGDSALYLCASSRLGGASYGYTFGSGTRLTVV.

The chain uses TRBV15 and TRBJ2-7, with TRBD2 as a possible D gene (6 bases). V lost 4 bases and J 0 bases, leaving 13 bases between the germline ends. CDR1 is LNHNV and CDR2 is YYDKDF in the germline V gene (reference sequence). CDR3 length: 15 amino acids. In DNA, the CDR3 is TGTGCCACCAGCATCGGAGGGGTGAGCTCCTACGAGCAGTACTTC. This translates into CATSIGGVSSYEQYF.